This is a list of T cell receptor beta chains from one sample in a study of blood T cell repertoires in COVID-19. The data were produced by immunoSEQ multiplex PCR, yet TCRdb's version contains in-frame clones alone and is incomplete. There are about 270,000 clones in the sample; approximately 88% occur only once, and about 1% lies in the top ten. Input material: PBMCs or T cells enriched from blood (not recorded which). Receptors originate from a woman aged 25 to 45 who had recovered from COVID-19. The CDR3 runs from the conserved cysteine through the conserved F or W. D genes are given only for firm matches. Rows may omit the clone size; those that give it use once, few, many or a size class.

TRBV29-1	NA	TRBD1	TRBJ1-5	12	CSVVTGNQPQHF	TGCAGCGTTGTGACAGGGAATCAGCCCCAGCATTTT
TRBV27	NA	TRBD1	TRBJ1-5	12	CASRTGNQPQHF	TGTGCCAGCAGGACAGGGAATCAGCCCCAGCATTTT
TRBV5-4	NA	TRBD1	TRBJ1-6	16	CASSSYRQGANSPLHF	TGTGCCAGCAGCTCATACCGACAGGGAGCAAATTCACCCCTCCACTTT
TRBV27	few	NA	TRBJ1-2	19	CASSPILRGGLLLNYGYTF	TGTGCCAGCAGTCCAATCCTCCGGGGGGGGCTACTCCTTAACTATGGCTACACCTTC
TRBV7-9	NA	TRBD1	TRBJ1-4	15	CASSPRGQGARKLFF	TGTGCCAGCAGCCCGAGGGGACAGGGGGCGCGAAAACTGTTTTTT
TRBV27	NA	NA	TRBJ2-1	14	CASSLIFSSLEQFF	TGTGCCAGCAGTTTAATCTTTTCTAGTCTTGAGCAGTTCTTC
TRBV19	NA	NA	TRBJ2-7	14	CASSIGGRAYEQYF	TGTGCCAGTAGTATCGGTGGCAGGGCCTACGAGCAGTACTTC
TRBV4-3	NA	TRBD2	TRBJ2-1	17	CASSPGTSGSTYNEQFF	TGCGCCAGCAGTCCCGGGACTAGCGGGTCAACCTACAATGAGCAGTTCTTC
TRBV9	NA	NA	TRBJ1-3	16	CASSVGPWVNGNTIYF	TGTGCCAGCAGCGTGGGGCCTTGGGTAAATGGAAACACCATATATTTT
TRBV5-6	NA	NA	TRBJ1-2	11	CASSLMGVELF	TGTGCCAGCAGCTTAATGGGAGTAGAGCTGTTC
TRBV10-1	NA	TRBD2	TRBJ2-3	16	CASSEGSGRAPDTQYF	TGCGCCAGCAGTGAAGGTAGCGGGAGGGCCCCAGATACGCAGTATTTT
TRBV6-6	NA	NA	TRBJ1-1	14	CASTNRGGYTEAFF	TGTGCCAGCACCAACCGGGGGGGGTACACTGAAGCTTTCTTT
TRBV2	few	NA	TRBJ1-2	14	CASSGRLSPAGYTF	TGTGCCAGCAGTGGCAGACTCTCCCCCGCCGGCTACACCTTC
TRBV5-4	NA	TRBD1	TRBJ1-2	13	CASSGTGGSGYTF	TGTGCCAGCAGCGGTACAGGGGGCAGTGGCTACACCTTC
TRBV11-3	NA	NA	TRBJ1-2	13	CASSLGQHYGYTF	TGTGCCAGCAGCTTAGGACAGCACTATGGCTACACCTTC
TRBV10-3	NA	TRBD2	TRBJ2-7	17	CAISESLAGDRSYEQYF	TGTGCCATCAGTGAGTCGCTAGCGGGAGATCGCTCCTACGAGCAGTACTTC
TRBV6-5	NA	TRBD1	TRBJ2-2	15	CASSYQAGGFGELFF	TGTGCCAGCAGTTACCAGGCAGGGGGCTTCGGGGAGCTGTTTTTT
TRBV24-1	once	TRBD2	TRBJ2-1	17	CATSDLATGLAGPEQFF	TGTGCCACCAGTGACCTGGCCACGGGGCTAGCGGGACCTGAGCAGTTCTTC
TRBV3-1/TRBV3-2	NA	NA	TRBJ2-5	15	CASSQLGRGWETQYF	TGTGCCAGCAGCCAACTTGGGAGGGGGTGGGAGACCCAGTACTTC
TRBV11-3	NA	NA	TRBJ1-2	15	CASSLGGVGFYGYTF	TGTGCCAGCAGCTTAGGGGGCGTCGGCTTCTATGGCTACACCTTC
TRBV3-1/TRBV3-2	NA	NA	TRBJ2-7	12	CASSQDWGHKYF	TGTGCCAGCAGCCAAGACTGGGGACACAAGTACTTC
TRBV10-2	NA	NA	TRBJ2-3	15	CASSVRAMSTDTQYF	TGCGCCAGCAGTGTGAGAGCTATGTCAACAGATACGCAGTATTTT
TRBV6-2/TRBV6-3	NA	NA	TRBJ1-5	19	CASSYSMGSSGRQNQPQHF	TGTGCCAGCAGTTACTCGATGGGCAGTTCTGGTCGGCAAAATCAGCCCCAGCATTTT
TRBV11-1	NA	TRBD1	TRBJ2-7	14	CASSRGQAAYEQYF	TGTGCCAGCAGCCGGGGACAGGCGGCCTACGAGCAGTACTTC
TRBV9	NA	NA	TRBJ2-1	14	CASSPRQFYNEQFF	TGTGCCAGCAGCCCCCGACAGTTTTACAATGAGCAGTTCTTC
TRBV28	NA	NA	TRBJ1-6	14	CASSLKAGNSPLHF	TGTGCCAGCAGTTTAAAGGCAGGGAATTCACCCCTCCACTTT
TRBV6-5	NA	NA	TRBJ1-5	12	CASSYPGKPQHF	TGTGCCAGCAGTTACCCGGGGAAGCCCCAGCATTTT
TRBV7-9	NA	TRBD2	TRBJ2-5	13	CASSLAGGETQYF	TGTGCCAGCAGCTTGGCGGGAGGAGAGACCCAGTACTTC
TRBV9	NA	TRBD1	TRBJ1-3	13	CASSAGGGNTIYF	TGTGCCAGCAGTGCAGGGGGTGGAAACACCATATATTTT
TRBV6-5	once	NA	TRBJ2-2	15	CASTNVQGGSGELFF	TGTGCCAGCACCAACGTACAGGGAGGGTCCGGGGAGCTGTTTTTT
TRBV11-3	NA	NA	TRBJ2-5	15	CASSSLAENQETQYF	TGTGCCAGCAGCTCCTTAGCGGAGAACCAAGAGACCCAGTACTTC
TRBV6-5	NA	NA	TRBJ1-3	13	CASSTQGRGTIYF	TGTGCCAGCAGCACACAGGGAAGGGGCACCATATATTTT
TRBV7-2	once	TRBD2	TRBJ2-5	16	CASSRQTLAGEETQYF	TGTGCCAGCAGCCGTCAAACTCTAGCGGGAGAGGAGACCCAGTACTTC
TRBV9	NA	TRBD1	TRBJ2-7	13	CASSGDRAGEQYF	TGTGCCAGCAGCGGGGACAGGGCGGGGGAGCAGTACTTC
TRBV7-9	NA	NA	TRBJ1-3	14	CASSLESYNSPLYF	TGTGCCAGCAGCTTAGAGTCTTATAACTCCCCCCTATATTTT
TRBV27	NA	TRBD1	TRBJ1-1	15	CASSPPTGGNTEAFF	TGTGCCAGCAGTCCGCCGACAGGGGGAAACACTGAAGCTTTCTTT
TRBV30	NA	NA	TRBJ2-2	15	CAWSPIGANTGELFF	TGTGCCTGGAGCCCCATCGGTGCGAACACCGGGGAGCTGTTTTTT
TRBV7-2	NA	TRBD1	TRBJ1-2	13	CASSLGQGSGYTF	TGTGCCAGCAGCTTGGGACAGGGGAGTGGCTACACCTTC
TRBV6-2/TRBV6-3	NA	NA	TRBJ2-7	16	CASSSPVAGLSYEQYF	TGTGCCAGCAGTTCCCCGGTCGCGGGGCTCTCCTACGAGCAGTACTTC
TRBV6-5	NA	TRBD2	TRBJ2-7	14	CASRLADNLYEQYF	TGTGCCAGTAGACTAGCGGATAACCTCTACGAGCAGTACTTC
TRBV9	NA	NA	TRBJ2-1	19	CASSVGLRGELLTYNEQFF	TGTGCCAGCAGCGTAGGGCTCAGGGGGGAACTCCTCACCTACAATGAGCAGTTCTTC
TRBV5-6	few	NA	TRBJ1-3	16	CASSYIDTRSGNTIYF	TGTGCCAGCAGTTACATCGACACCCGCTCTGGAAACACCATATATTTT
TRBV9	few	TRBD2	TRBJ2-7	14	CASWSGSSGYEQYF	TGTGCCAGCTGGAGCGGGAGTTCCGGCTACGAGCAGTACTTC
TRBV7-9	NA	NA	TRBJ1-1	18	CASSYGRLGRGVVTEAFF	TGTGCCAGCAGCTATGGGAGATTGGGCCGGGGAGTGGTCACTGAAGCTTTCTTT
TRBV28	NA	NA	TRBJ1-5	17	CASSFNIRGDSNQPQHF	TGTGCCAGCAGTTTTAACATTAGGGGTGATAGCAATCAGCCCCAGCATTTT
TRBV19	NA	NA	TRBJ1-5	14	CASSILGGRQPQHF	TGTGCCAGTAGTATCTTGGGGGGACGGCAGCCCCAGCATTTT
TRBV5-1	once	TRBD2	TRBJ2-1	15	CASSFWTSNYNEQFF	TGCGCCAGCAGCTTTTGGACTAGCAACTACAATGAGCAGTTCTTC
TRBV27	NA	NA	TRBJ2-2	16	CASSLYGSPNTGELFF	TGTGCCAGCAGTTTATACGGGAGCCCGAACACCGGGGAGCTGTTTTTT
TRBV11-2	NA	NA	TRBJ2-1	16	CASSLAFRGTYNEQFF	TGTGCCAGCAGCTTAGCTTTTAGAGGTACTTACAATGAGCAGTTCTTC
TRBV7-9	NA	NA	TRBJ1-2	15	CASSLGWGGASGYTF	TGTGCCAGCAGCTTAGGGTGGGGAGGGGCCAGTGGCTACACCTTC
TRBV18	NA	NA	TRBJ1-1	13	CASSPVGDTEAFF	TGTGCCAGCTCACCAGTAGGGGACACTGAAGCTTTCTTT
TRBV28	NA	NA	TRBJ1-5	14	CASSLSDRYQPQHF	TGTGCCAGCAGTTTATCTGACAGGTATCAGCCCCAGCATTTT
TRBV10-3	NA	TRBD1	TRBJ1-2	14	CAISFTTGDYGYTF	TGTGCCATCAGTTTCACAACAGGGGACTATGGCTACACCTTC
TRBV24-1	NA	TRBD1	TRBJ2-1	17	CATSSRLLPGQNNEQFF	TGTGCCACCAGTTCGAGACTGTTACCGGGACAGAACAATGAGCAGTTCTTC
TRBV27	NA	NA	TRBJ1-4	18	CASRHHREHLATNEKLFF	TGTGCCAGCAGACATCACAGGGAACATCTTGCAACTAATGAAAAACTGTTTTTT
TRBV5-6	NA	TRBD2	TRBJ2-3	14	CASSFFAGGDTQYF	TGTGCCAGCAGCTTCTTTGCGGGGGGAGATACGCAGTATTTT
TRBV5-1	NA	TRBD1	TRBJ1-3	15	CASSPGQAIGNTIYF	TGCGCCAGCAGCCCAGGACAGGCAATTGGAAACACCATATATTTT